This passage covers 20 T cell receptor beta chains from one sample sequenced in a study of CDR3 diversity in severe acne. TCRdb reprocessed the PCR reads via MiXCR and lists one record per CDR3 protein. The sample has some 90,000 distinct CDR3 sequences; about half are singletons. Sequenced input: blood. The receptors were gathered from a male donor in good health, serving as a control.

There are a few counts of this clonotype. The CDR3 protein is CAWSTTGYGQPQHF. DNA for the CDR3: TGTGCCTGGAGTACGACAGGGTACGGTCAGCCCCAGCATTTT. This chain uses TRBV30 with TRBJ1-5; 7 bases align to TRBD1. Germline V gene sequence: CDR1 GTSNPN, CDR2 SVGIG (reference sequence). The trim removed 2 bases at V and 6 bases at J, leaving 7 bases unmatched. The CDR3 has 14 amino acids. The entire variable domain, with the rest obtained from reference TRBV30 and TRBJ1-5, is as follows: SQTIHQWPATLVQPVGSPLSLECTVEGTSNPNLYWYRQAAGRGLQLLFYSVGIGQISSEVPQNLSASRPQDRQFILSSKKLLLSDSGFYLCAWSTTGYGQPQHFGDGTRLSIL.

Note on this clonotype: A read error may explain this, as a much larger clone is one base away. The V call is TRBV29-1, the J call TRBJ1-4, with 8 bases aligning to TRBD1. CDR1 SQVTM and CDR2 ANQGSEA come from the germline V gene. CDR3 length: 16 residues. This chain's CDR3 is CSVLTGQASINEELFF. The CDR3 nucleotides are TGCAGCGTACTAACGGGACAGGCGTCGATTAATGAAGAACTGTTTTTT.

V gene TRBV20-1 combines with J gene TRBJ2-2; D is unclear. The V gene's germline CDR1 is DFQATT and CDR2 SNEGSKA (reference sequence). This CDR3 comprises 11 residues. V gave up 6 bases and J gave up 3 bases, with 5 bases separating them. CDR3 bases: TGCAGTGCGTGGGACACCGGGGAGCTGTTTTTT. This codes for CSAWDTGELFF.

This clonotype was counted at least ten times. J is TRBJ2-5 and V is TRBV18; no clear D. V gave up 0 bases and J gave up 3 bases, with 11 bases separating them. This CDR3 is built from 15 residues. Germline lookup yields CDR1 KGHSH and CDR2 LQKENI. The CDR3 DNA sequence: TGTGCCAGCTCACCACCGATGGGAATCAAAGAGACCCAGTACTTC. It encodes CASSPPMGIKETQYF.

This clonotype was observed once. V gene TRBV15 combines with J gene TRBJ2-5; 11 bases are a match to TRBD2. Looked up from germline, CDR1 is LNHNV and CDR2 is YYDKDF (reference sequence). The J segment lost 4 bases and the V segment lost 3 bases, leaving 4 bases of the junction unmatched. The CDR3 is 15 residues long. In DNA, the CDR3 is TGTGCCACCAGCAGCGTAGCGGGGGGGCTAGAGACCCAGTACTTC. Its protein is CATSSVAGGLETQYF.

The CDR3 loop is CATSDRLRSGANVLTF. CDR3 coding DNA: TGTGCCACCAGTGATCGACTGCGATCTGGGGCCAACGTCCTGACTTTC. The chain employs TRBV24-1 and TRBJ2-6; the D is unclear. Germline V gene lookup returns CDR1 KGHDR and CDR2 SFDVKD. V was clipped by 3 bases and J by 1 base, with 9 bases between them. There are 16 residues in the CDR3.

In its sample, this clonotype was seen a few times. The chain joins TRBV19 to TRBJ1-2; 7 bases match TRBD1. The V gene's germline CDR1 is LNHDA and CDR2 SQIVND (reference sequence). There are 13 residues in the CDR3. V lost 7 bases and J lost 8; bases outside the gene matches: 10. CDR3 bases: TGTGCCAGTAACCTGGAGGGGGCGCAGGGCTACACCTTC. The encoded protein is CASNLEGAQGYTF.

This clonotype was recorded many times. The chain is built from TRBV27 and TRBJ1-2; D might be TRBD1 (6 bases). The length of the CDR3 is 16 residues. V lost 4 bases to trimming and J lost 0 bases, with 15 bases between them. CDR1 is MNHEY, CDR2 SMNVEV, per germline (reference sequence). CDR3 nucleotide sequence: TGTGCCAGCAGTTCCTGGACAGCTTTTACTAACTATGGCTACACCTTC. It translates to CASSSWTAFTNYGYTF.

Only one count was recorded for this clonotype. V gene TRBV10-3 combines with J gene TRBJ2-7, with a possible D match to TRBD1 (6 bases). The V end lost 3 bases, the J end lost 2 bases, and 17 bases lay between the germline ends. The CDR3 length is 16 residues. Looked up from germline, CDR1 is ENHRY and CDR2 is SYGVKD. The CDR3 protein is CAISDSGADMTYEQYF. The CDR3 DNA reads as TGTGCCATCAGTGATTCAGGGGCCGACATGACCTACGAGCAGTACTTC.

Turning to this clonotype: A single base separates this from a much larger clone, so it may be a read error. This chain connects TRBV27 to TRBJ1-6; no reliable D call. CDR3 length: 15 residues. In germline, CDR1 is MNHEY, CDR2 SMNVEV (reference sequence). CDR3 residues: CAGSSRKDYNSPLHF. CDR3 DNA: TGTGCCGGCAGTTCCCGAAAGGACTATAATTCACCCCTCCACTTT.

This clonotype was counted ten times or more. This sequence joins TRBV27 and TRBJ2-7; possibly TRBD1 for D (5 bases). The ends were cut back, 5 bases at V and 1 base at J, with 18 bases in the middle. This CDR3 spans 16 amino acids. CDR1 and CDR2 (germline): MNHEY, SMNVEV (reference sequence). Here the CDR3 DNA reads TGTGCCAGCAGTCGGAATACAGGTCCGTTGTCCTACGAGCAGTACTTC. It specifies CASSRNTGPLSYEQYF.

This clonotype was seen repeatedly, ten times or more. This chain uses TRBV6-7 with TRBJ1-2; D is ambiguous. TRBV6-7 is sorted into the ORF group, with uncertain function. V lost 8 bases and J lost 8, with 9 bases in between. This CDR3 has 10 residues. This chain's CDR3 is CASPGNGYTF. CDR3 bases: TGTGCCAGCCCGGGAAACGGCTACACCTTC.

The chain uses TRBV5-1 and TRBJ1-6; TRBD1 is a possible D gene (6 bases). The CDR3 loop spans 16 amino acids. Germline V CDR1 and CDR2: SGHRS, YFSETQ. Deletions cut 2 bases from V and 6 bases from J, with 15 bases between. The CDR3 region has the DNA TGCGCCAGCAGCTTACAGGGTGAGAGTCCTAATTCACCCCTCCACTTT. Translation gives CASSLQGESPNSPLHF. Drawing the rest from reference TRBV5-1 and TRBJ1-6, the complete variable domain is KAGVTQTPRYLIKTRGQQVTLSCSPISGHRSVSWYQQTPGQGLQFLFEYFSETQRNKGNFPGRFSGRQFSNSRSEMNVSTLELGDSALYLCASSLQGESPNSPLHFGNGTRLTVT.

This chain links TRBV7-9 with TRBJ2-2, with D possibly matching TRBD2 (5 bases). The CDR3 runs 15 residues. Germline V gene lookup returns CDR1 SEHNR and CDR2 FQNEAQ (reference sequence). Trimming cost V 4 bases and J 3 bases, with 12 bases left between them. CDR3 coding DNA: TGTGCCAGCAGCTGGACTGGCGGCTACACCGGGGAGCTGTTTTTT. Its translation is CASSWTGGYTGELFF. Together with reference TRBV7-9 and TRBJ2-2, the CDR3 gives the full variable domain: DTGVSQNPRHKITKRGQNVTFRCDPISEHNRLYWYRQTLGQGPEFLTYFQNEAQLEKSRLLSDRFSAERPKGSFSTLEIQRTEQGDSAMYLCASSWTGGYTGELFFGEGSRLTVL.

By its share, this clonotype is medium-sized. The J gene is TRBJ2-7, the V gene TRBV4-1, with D possibly being TRBD1 (6 bases). Germline CDR1 is MGHRA and CDR2 is YSYEKL. CDR3 length: 12 amino acids. Trimming pared 2 bases from V and 4 bases from J, leaving 6 bases between. CDR3 protein: CASSQTGYEQYF. The CDR3 nucleotides are TGCGCCAGCAGCCAAACAGGGTACGAGCAGTACTTC.

Of note for this clonotype: Given the absence of the conserved phenylalanine or tryptophan at the CDR3 end, a read error is likely. The gene calls are TRBV20-1 and TRBJ2-7, with 10 nucleotides matching TRBD2. Trimming at V came to 1 base and at J to 4 bases, leaving 4 bases not matched to a gene. CDR1 is DFQATT and CDR2 is SNEGSKA in the germline V gene (reference sequence). CDR3 length: 14 amino acids. CDR3 in DNA: TGCAGTGCTAGAGGTGAAGCGGGGGGGTACGAGCAGTACCTC. Translated: CSARGEAGGYEQYL.

The chain is built from TRBV10-3 and TRBJ2-7; D may be TRBD1 (5 bases). There are 14 residues in the CDR3. V dropped 1 base and J dropped 2 bases, with 9 bases sitting between them. Germline V gene data show CDR1 as ENHRY and CDR2 as SYGVKD. CDR3 DNA: TGTGCCATCAGTGAGTATAAGGGGCCCTACGAGCAGTACTTC. It yields the protein CAISEYKGPYEQYF.

The chain uses TRBV20-1 and TRBJ2-5; perhaps TRBD2 as D (7 bases). The CDR3 is 14 amino acids. V was trimmed by 5 bases and J by 4 bases, leaving 17 bases between them. The germline V gene encodes CDR1 DFQATT and CDR2 SNEGSKA (reference sequence). The CDR3 DNA follows: TGCAGTGCTCCCGACTCAGGGGAGGGAGAGACCCAGTACTTC. Translated, it gives CSAPDSGEGETQYF.

The gene calls are TRBV5-1 and TRBJ2-3; 11 positions agree with TRBD2. The length of the CDR3 is 18 residues. V lost 3 bases to trimming and J lost 4 bases; unmatched junction nucleotides: 13. Germline values: CDR1 SGHRS, CDR2 YFSETQ. DNA of the CDR3: TGCGCCAGCAGCTCGAATAGCGGGGGGGCCGAGGGCCCAGATACGCAGTATTTT. Encoded protein: CASSSNSGGAEGPDTQYF.

The table lists this clonotype with a few counts. The rearrangement uses TRBV28 and TRBJ1-5; D unclear. Deletions cut 9 bases from V and 6 bases from J, with 15 bases between. There are 13 residues in the CDR3. Germline lookup yields CDR1 MDHEN and CDR2 SYDVKM. Written as DNA, the CDR3 is TGTGCCAGTAGGAACTTTGGCGGTCAGCCCCAGCATTTT. It encodes CASRNFGGQPQHF.